The 26 T cell receptor beta chains below were found in one sample sequenced in a study of Ad26.COV2.S vaccination and SARS-CoV-2 variants. The treatment is: around 19 received Ad26.COV2.S at low or high dose, single or two shots; five or six received placebo; per-sample allocation not given. After the first vaccine or placebo injection, samples were drawn on day 63. Data came from immunoSEQ multiplex PCR; TCRdb stores just in-frame clones and leaves some out. Altogether some 350,000 clones are present, roughly nine tenths being singletons, with the ten largest covering 5.5%. The starting material was peripheral blood, obtained in a trial of Ad26.COV2.S vaccine versus placebo. Receptors were obtained from a person between 18 and 65 years old who received the Ad26.COV2.S COVID-19 vaccine or a placebo.

The V and J genes are TRBV6-2 or TRBV6-3 and TRBJ1-1; no firm D call. V was trimmed by 4 bases and J by 0 bases, leaving 9 bases between them. From germline, CDR1 is MNHEY and CDR2 SVGEGT. This CDR3 region has 14 residues. The CDR3 DNA sequence: TGTGCCAGCAGTTCGTTAGAATTGAACACTGAAGCTTTCTTT. Its translation is CASSSLELNTEAFF.

V gene TRBV7-2 combines with J gene TRBJ2-3; a possible D gene is TRBD2 (6 bases). CDR3 length: 14 residues. V lost 5 bases to trimming and J lost 2 bases, with 11 bases between them. The germline V gene has CDR1 SGHTA and CDR2 FQGNSA. CDR3 region: CASSPGTYTDTQYF. CDR3 DNA: TGTGCCAGCAGCCCCGGGACTTACACAGATACGCAGTATTTT.

The V gene is TRBV7-2, the J gene TRBJ1-3, with D perhaps matching TRBD1 (6 bases). CDR1 and CDR2 from the germline V gene are SGHTA and FQGNSA. V was shortened by 5 bases and J by 0 bases, with 14 bases between the two germline ends. This CDR3 is 16 amino acids long. The CDR3 nucleotides are TGTGCCAGCAGCGTAGGGGGGAAAGGCTCTGGAAACACCATATATTTT. It is translated as CASSVGGKGSGNTIYF. Complete variable domain (other parts from reference TRBV7-2 and TRBJ1-3): GAGVSQSPSNKVTEKGKDVELRCDPISGHTALYWYRQSLGQGLEFLIYFQGNSAPDKSGLPSDRFSAERTGGSVSTLTIQRTQQEDSAVYLCASSVGGKGSGNTIYFGEGSWLTVV.

The rearrangement joins TRBV7-9 to TRBJ1-1; 8 bases line up with TRBD1. Germline CDR1 reads SEHNR; CDR2 reads FQNEAQ (reference sequence). CDR3 length: 16 amino acids. Germline trimming cut 3 bases from V and 4 bases from J; bases unmatched to any gene: 10. CDR3 DNA sequence: TGTGCCAGCAGCTTTAGTGGCTGGACAGGGCTCACTGAAGCTTTCTTT. This encodes CASSFSGWTGLTEAFF.

V is TRBV6-2 or TRBV6-3 and J is TRBJ2-1; 11 positions match TRBD2. The germline V gene encodes CDR1 MNHEY and CDR2 SVGEGT. The CDR3 is 14 residues long. The trim removed 1 base at V and 7 bases at J, leaving 0 bases unmatched. This chain's CDR3 is CASSYWTSGNEQFF. The CDR3 DNA is TGTGCCAGCAGTTACTGGACTAGCGGGAATGAGCAGTTCTTC.

This clone was seen just once. This sequence joins TRBV3-1 (or the pseudogene TRBV3-2) and TRBJ1-2; maybe TRBD1 (6 bases). Germline assignment: CDR1 LGHDT and CDR2 YNNKEL (reference sequence). With 4 bases removed from V and 0 bases from J, the gap between germline ends came to 18 bases. CDR3 length equals 17 residues. The CDR3 loop is CASSLSLDSRSNYGYTF. The DNA of the CDR3 is TGTGCCAGCAGCCTATCGTTGGACAGCCGATCTAACTATGGCTACACCTTC.

The chain uses TRBV7-9 and TRBJ2-7; tentatively, D is TRBD2 (5 bases). Trimming stripped 5 bases from V and 4 bases from J, with 9 bases between. The CDR3 length is 12 residues. Germline values: CDR1 SEHNR, CDR2 FQNEAQ (reference sequence). CDR3 amino acids: CASSATGYEQYV. The CDR3 DNA reads as TGTGCCAGCAGCGCGACGGGGTACGAGCAGTACGTC.

The chain is built from TRBV29-1 and TRBJ1-1; the D gene is possibly TRBD1 (5 bases). Trimming cost V 4 bases and J 1 base, with 13 bases left between them. The CDR3 has 14 amino acids. Germline values: CDR1 SQVTM, CDR2 ANQGSEA. As DNA, the CDR3 is TGCAGCGTTGGACAGACCCCTGGGAACACTGAAGCTTTCTTT. It specifies CSVGQTPGNTEAFF.

The chain has TRBV27 and TRBJ1-1; possibly TRBD1 for D (5 bases). The V and J ends lost 6 bases and 0 bases respectively, with 14 bases between them. This CDR3 contains 15 residues. Per the germline V gene, CDR1 is MNHEY and CDR2 is SMNVEV (reference sequence). CDR3 in amino acids: CASSRGGGLNTEAFF. The CDR3 DNA reads TGTGCCAGCAGCAGAGGCGGGGGTCTGAACACTGAAGCTTTCTTT.

The V call is TRBV7-2, the J call TRBJ2-7; D is perhaps TRBD1 (6 bases). V was pared by 1 base and J by 3 bases, with 13 bases between. The germline gives CDR1 SGHTA, CDR2 FQGNSA. The CDR3 totals 15 residues. The CDR3 DNA is TGTGCCAGCAGCTTAGGACAGGCACTACACTACGAGCAGTACGTC. Translation: CASSLGQALHYEQYV.

The chain has TRBV10-3 and TRBJ2-1; TRBD1 or TRBD2 may be the D gene (5 bases each). Germline V gene data show CDR1 as ENHRY and CDR2 as SYGVKD. This CDR3 spans 13 amino acids. V was trimmed by 11 bases and J by 1 base, leaving 12 bases between them. DNA of the CDR3: TGTGCCCATGGGACCGCTTCCTACAATGAGCAGTTCTTC. This sequence encodes CAHGTASYNEQFF.

The chain employs TRBV4-3 and TRBJ1-2; possible D gene TRBD1, 5 bases. The CDR3 is 15 amino acids. The germline V gene has CDR1 LGHNA and CDR2 YSLEER. Trimming removed 2 bases at V and 2 bases at J, with 12 bases between. The CDR3 DNA reads as TGCGCCAGCAGCCAACGGACACTGCTCAACTATGGCTACACCTTC. As protein: CASSQRTLLNYGYTF.

In this sample, this clone turned up a few times. The rearrangement uses TRBV6-5 and TRBJ1-3; D is ambiguous. V was cut by 4 bases and J by 0 bases, with 7 bases left in between. The CDR3 sequence is 14 residues long. From germline, CDR1 is MNHEY and CDR2 SVGAGI. The CDR3 bases are TGTGCCAGCAGTTTCGCGGACTCTGGAAACACCATATATTTT. Translation gives CASSFADSGNTIYF.

This chain uses TRBV29-1 with TRBJ2-2; TRBD1 or TRBD2 may be the D gene (5 bases each). Trimming took 1 base from V and 6 from J, leaving 6 bases between them. In germline, CDR1 is SQVTM, CDR2 ANQGSEA. This CDR3 spans 12 amino acids. Here the CDR3 reads CSVEGGSGELFF. The CDR3 DNA reads as TGCAGCGTTGAAGGGGGGTCCGGGGAGCTGTTTTTT.

This chain uses TRBV10-2 with TRBJ1-3; D not certain. There are 13 residues in the CDR3. Trimming removed 4 bases at V and 4 bases at J, with 8 bases between. Germline V CDR1 and CDR2: WSHSY, SAAADI. CDR3 DNA sequence: TGCGCCAGCAGTGCGTTAGGCGGAAACACCATATATTTT. Amino acid sequence: CASSALGGNTIYF.

The chain uses TRBV29-1 and TRBJ1-1; 10 bases agree with TRBD1. After removal of 6 bases from V and 4 bases from J, the junction contained 8 bases not matched to a gene. There are 14 residues in the CDR3. In germline, CDR1 is SQVTM, CDR2 ANQGSEA. The CDR3 loop is CSVSYGTGATEAFF. The DNA of the CDR3 is TGCAGCGTCTCGTACGGGACAGGGGCCACTGAAGCTTTCTTT.

The V and J genes are TRBV6-5 and TRBJ2-7; 8 bases map to TRBD2. The junction had 5 bases not matched to a gene; V was cut back by 7 bases and J by 0 bases. The germline V gene encodes CDR1 MNHEY and CDR2 SVGAGI. The CDR3 sequence is 14 residues long. The CDR3 coding sequence is TGTGCCAGCACCCGGGGGGGGGACTCCTACGAGCAGTACTTC. Its translation is CASTRGGDSYEQYF.

The gene calls are TRBV6-2 or TRBV6-3 and TRBJ2-7; D remains unclear. Germline-derived CDR1 and CDR2 are MNHEY and SVGEGT. Trimming removed 5 bases at V and 2 bases at J, with 10 bases between. This CDR3 has 13 residues. CDR3 coding DNA: TGTGCCAGCAGTGTGGACGTAGCCTACGAGCAGTACGTC. Its protein product is CASSVDVAYEQYV.

A few counts support this clone. This chain uses TRBV10-3 with TRBJ1-1, with a possible D match to TRBD1 (5 bases). The V end was cut by 3 bases, the J end by 3 bases, with 11 bases between. The CDR3 spans 14 residues. Germline-derived CDR1 and CDR2 are ENHRY and SYGVKD. This chain's CDR3 is CAISDWGRDTEAFF. In DNA, the CDR3 is TGTGCCATCAGTGATTGGGGCAGGGACACTGAAGCTTTCTTT.

The rearrangement links TRBV11-3 to TRBJ2-3; D call uncertain. V was trimmed by 2 bases and J by 2 bases, leaving 11 bases between them. The CDR3 runs to 15 residues. In germline, CDR1 is SGHNT, CDR2 YENEEA. The DNA of the CDR3 is TGTGCCAGCAGCTTAAGTTCTCCCTACACAGATACGCAGTATTTT. It encodes CASSLSSPYTDTQYF.

This clone occurred once. The chain is built from TRBV28 and TRBJ2-7; 7 nucleotides agree with TRBD1. CDR3 length equals 14 residues. CDR1 and CDR2 (germline): MDHEN, SYDVKM. V shed 2 bases and J 6 bases; nucleotides not matched to a gene: 7. The CDR3 loop reads CASSLRQGIAEQYV. The CDR3 nucleotides read TGTGCCAGCAGTTTAAGACAGGGTATCGCCGAGCAGTACGTC.

This clone was counted between two and nine times. The V call is TRBV6-6, the J call TRBJ2-5, with 11 bases identical to TRBD2. The CDR3 is made up of 13 amino acids. The V segment lost 4 bases and the J segment 9 bases; nucleotides outside the gene matches: 4. Per the germline V gene, CDR1 is MNHNY and CDR2 is SVGAGI (reference sequence). CDR3 sequence (DNA): TGTGCCAGCAGTTTAATAGCGGGGGGGCCCCAGTACTTC. It specifies CASSLIAGGPQYF.

This rearrangement joins TRBV27 to TRBJ1-2; TRBD1 is a possible D gene (5 bases). Germline V CDR1 and CDR2: MNHEY, SMNVEV (reference sequence). This CDR3 is built from 16 residues. Between the trimmed V and J ends, which lost 0 bases and 8 bases, there was a span of 19 bases. CDR3 nucleotide sequence: TGTGCCAGCAGTTTATCGATTGGATGGTTACAGGACGGCTACACCTTC. Encoded protein: CASSLSIGWLQDGYTF.

This clone has only one observation. The CDR3 loop reads CATSDRTGGGEGTQYF. Written as DNA, the CDR3 is TGTGCCACCAGTGATCGGACAGGGGGGGGCGAGGGTACGCAGTATTTT. The chain carries TRBV24-1 and TRBJ2-3; TRBD1 agrees at 10 bases. This CDR3 is 16 amino acids long. The V gene end was trimmed by 3 bases and the J gene end by 8 bases; junction bases not matched to a gene: 10. Germline V lookup: CDR1 KGHDR, CDR2 SFDVKD.

The rearrangement uses TRBV4-3 and TRBJ2-1; no clear D gene. CDR3 length equals 14 residues. Trimming took off 3 bases at V and 4 bases at J, with 10 bases between the two ends. Germline loops: CDR1 LGHNA, CDR2 YSLEER. The CDR3: CASSQESGYNEQFF. CDR3 in DNA: TGCGCCAGCAGCCAGGAGTCCGGGTACAATGAGCAGTTCTTC.

This chain connects TRBV6-2 or TRBV6-3 to TRBJ2-5; D ambiguous. The germline CDR1 and CDR2 sequences are MNHEY and SVGEGT. The CDR3 loop spans 12 amino acids. Trimming removed 2 bases at V and 5 bases at J, with 6 bases between. CDR3 sequence (DNA): TGTGCCAGCAGTTACACTCGTGAGACCCAGTACTTC. Amino acids: CASSYTRETQYF.